The 29 T cell receptor beta chains in this list originate from one sample, sequenced in a study of cytotoxic CD8 clonotypes in ibrutinib-treated CLL. The repertoire was sequenced with immunoSEQ multiplex PCR; TCRdb's copy has only in-frame clones and lacks some. The sample has 110,000 to 150,000 clones, more than 85% seen once. The sample was PBMCs, taken after 12 months of ibrutinib treatment. The source is a human donor with chronic lymphocytic leukemia.

This chain connects TRBV27 to TRBJ2-7; 7 bases line up with TRBD1. Germline V CDR1 and CDR2: MNHEY, SMNVEV (reference sequence). The CDR3 is 14 amino acids. The J segment lost 3 bases and the V segment lost 0 bases, leaving 2 bases of the junction unmatched. CDR3 amino acids: CASSLSPGGYEQYF. The CDR3 nucleotides read TGTGCCAGCAGTTTATCCCCAGGGGGCTACGAGCAGTACTTC.

This clone came up once. The chain is built from TRBV7-3 and TRBJ2-6; D is possibly TRBD1 (6 bases). CDR1 is SGHTA and CDR2 is FQGTGA in the germline V gene. V dropped 5 bases and J dropped 1 base, with 6 bases sitting between them. The CDR3 is made up of 14 amino acids. CDR3 protein: CASSTGSGANVLTF. CDR3 DNA sequence: TGTGCCAGCAGCACAGGGTCTGGGGCCAACGTCCTGACTTTC.

This clone was found a few times. The chain combines TRBV20-1 with TRBJ2-5; D is perhaps TRBD2 (5 bases). V lost 6 bases and J lost 2, with 7 bases in between. In germline, CDR1 is DFQATT, CDR2 SNEGSKA (reference sequence). There are 11 residues in the CDR3. The CDR3 protein is CSAPGQETQYF. The CDR3 DNA follows: TGCAGTGCCCCGGGGCAAGAGACCCAGTACTTC.

The CDR3 is CASRTGKDTEAFF. CDR3 DNA sequence: TGCGCCAGCAGGACAGGAAAGGACACTGAAGCTTTCTTT. The chain couples TRBV5-1 to TRBJ1-1, with a weak D call TRBD1 (6 bases). Trimming left V 5 bases short and J 3 bases short, with 11 bases between. This CDR3 contains 13 residues. Germline-derived CDR1 and CDR2 are SGHRS and YFSETQ.

V and J are TRBV25-1 and TRBJ2-1; 9 bases are shared with TRBD2. The length of the CDR3 is 14 residues. Losses at the gene ends were 6 bases for V and 9 bases for J; bases not matched to a gene: 9. Germline V lookup: CDR1 MGHDK, CDR2 SYGVNS. The CDR3 nucleotides read TGTGCCAGCAGGGGTAGCGGGAGTGTAGGTGAGCAGTTCTTC. Residues: CASRGSGSVGEQFF.

The chain couples TRBV9 to TRBJ1-2, with D possibly TRBD1 on 5 matching bases. The CDR3 length is 13 residues. Germline V gene data show CDR1 as SGDLS and CDR2 as YYNGEE. V gave up 1 base and J gave up 6 bases, with 10 bases separating them. CDR3 in DNA: TGTGCCAGCAGCGTAAGTTTGGGGGATGGCTACACCTTC. Protein sequence: CASSVSLGDGYTF.

This chain uses TRBV28 with TRBJ2-1; TRBD1 aligns across 10 bases. This CDR3 spans 15 amino acids. Germline CDR1 MDHEN, CDR2 SYDVKM. The V gene end was trimmed by 5 bases and the J gene end by 10 bases; junction bases not matched to a gene: 11. The CDR3 region is CASSPHGTGEVEQFF. In DNA, the CDR3 is TGTGCCAGCAGTCCTCATGGGACAGGGGAAGTAGAGCAGTTCTTC.

The chain carries TRBV2 and TRBJ2-5; a weak D match, TRBD1 (6 bases). The germline V and J ends were trimmed by 4 bases and 1 base, with 7 bases remaining between them. The CDR3 covers 13 residues. Germline values: CDR1 SNHLY, CDR2 FYNNEI. The CDR3 is CASSGQVQETQYF. The DNA for the CDR3 is TGTGCCAGCAGTGGACAGGTCCAAGAGACCCAGTACTTC.

V usage is TRBV4-1 and J usage is TRBJ2-7; perhaps TRBD2 as D (5 bases). Germline lookup yields CDR1 MGHRA and CDR2 YSYEKL. The CDR3 consists of 14 residues. V was clipped by 0 bases and J by 6 bases, with 12 bases between them. The CDR3 region has the DNA TGCGCCAGCAGCCAAGATGGAGGCCAAGCCGAGCAGTACTTC. Protein sequence: CASSQDGGQAEQYF.

The rearrangement uses TRBV28 and TRBJ1-1, with 8 positions matching TRBD1. Germline V gene lookup returns CDR1 MDHEN and CDR2 SYDVKM. This CDR3 comprises 13 residues. V lost 5 bases and J lost 6; bases outside the gene matches: 5. The CDR3 sequence: CASSPPTGAEAFF. The CDR3 nucleotides read TGTGCCAGCAGTCCACCGACAGGGGCTGAAGCTTTCTTT.

This chain joins TRBV30 and TRBJ2-2; D is perhaps TRBD1 (5 bases). The CDR3 length is 15 residues. Looked up from germline, CDR1 is GTSNPN and CDR2 is SVGIG (reference sequence). V was pared by 0 bases and J by 5 bases, with 13 bases between. CDR3 protein: CAWSVDYRMTGELFF. The CDR3 bases are TGTGCCTGGAGTGTTGATTACAGGATGACCGGGGAGCTGTTTTTT. Full variable domain (missing parts from reference TRBV30 and TRBJ2-2): SQTIHQWPATLVQPVGSPLSLECTVEGTSNPNLYWYRQAAGRGLQLLFYSVGIGQISSEVPQNLSASRPQDRQFILSSKKLLLSDSGFYLCAWSVDYRMTGELFFGEGSRLTVL.

This sequence joins TRBV4-1 and TRBJ2-7; TRBD1 matches 9 bases. J gave up 2 bases and V 0 bases, and 2 bases lay outside the gene matches. The V gene's germline CDR1 is MGHRA and CDR2 YSYEKL. This CDR3 is 15 amino acids long. The CDR3, as DNA: TGCGCCAGCAGCCAAGAGGGGACAGGGCCCTACGAGCAGTACTTC. Amino acid sequence: CASSQEGTGPYEQYF.

The count of this clone is one. The V gene is TRBV4-2, the J gene TRBJ2-3; maybe TRBD2 (6 bases). The CDR3 has 16 residues. Germline-derived CDR1 and CDR2 are LGHNA and YNFKEQ. V lost 1 base to trimming and J lost 3 bases, with 14 bases between them. The CDR3 reads CASSQGTTTKTDTQYF. DNA for the CDR3: TGTGCCAGCAGCCAAGGGACTACGACAAAAACAGATACGCAGTATTTT.

This clone came up once. This chain uses TRBV27 with TRBJ2-7; TRBD1 aligns across 10 bases. The CDR3 contains 15 residues. CDR1 and CDR2 (germline): MNHEY, SMNVEV (reference sequence). V lost 3 bases and J lost 7; bases outside the gene matches: 9. The CDR3 DNA is TGTGCCAGCAGTTTGATGGCGACAGGGGGCTTTGAGCAGTACTTC. It codes for CASSLMATGGFEQYF.

The CDR3 DNA reads TGTGCCAGCAGTCCCCCGGGACTAGCGGTTTGGGGCGATACGCAGTATTTT. Protein: CASSPPGLAVWGDTQYF. The V call is TRBV28, the J call TRBJ2-3; 11 bases line up with TRBD2. This CDR3 contains 17 residues. Trimming at V came to 5 bases and at J to 6 bases, leaving 13 bases not matched to a gene. Germline values: CDR1 MDHEN, CDR2 SYDVKM.

V is TRBV7-2 and J is TRBJ2-2; TRBD1 agrees at 7 bases. Unmatched junction bases numbered 7, after V lost 3 bases and J lost 3 bases. Germline lookup yields CDR1 SGHTA and CDR2 FQGNSA. This CDR3 comprises 16 residues. Here the CDR3 reads CASSFRGGADTGELFF. The CDR3 DNA reads TGTGCCAGCAGCTTCAGAGGGGGCGCGGACACCGGGGAGCTGTTTTTT.

V usage is TRBV6-5 and J usage is TRBJ1-1, with D unresolved. There are 13 residues in the CDR3. Trimming cost V 7 bases and J 1 base, with 10 bases left between them. CDR1 is MNHEY and CDR2 is SVGAGI in the germline V gene. CDR3 sequence reads: CASINGRNTEAFF. The CDR3, as DNA: TGTGCCAGCATCAACGGCAGGAACACTGAAGCTTTCTTT.

This rearrangement joins TRBV11-2 to TRBJ2-1, with D unresolved. Germline V gene lookup returns CDR1 SGHAT and CDR2 FQNNGV. This CDR3 contains 14 residues. V lost 2 bases to trimming and J lost 7 bases, with 12 bases between them. The CDR3 here is CASSLNPLGNEQFF. The CDR3 bases are TGTGCCAGCAGCTTAAACCCCCTTGGTAATGAGCAGTTCTTC.

The CDR3: CASSFPSGSRHEQYF. The CDR3 DNA is TGCGCCAGCAGCTTTCCTAGCGGGAGTCGCCACGAGCAGTACTTC. The rearrangement uses TRBV5-1 and TRBJ2-7; TRBD2 agrees at 10 bases. The germline V gene encodes CDR1 SGHRS and CDR2 YFSETQ. This CDR3 has 15 residues. Trimming removed 2 bases from V and 5 bases from J; junction bases left unmatched: 7.

The chain links TRBV5-1 to TRBJ1-5; 10 nucleotides match TRBD1. V was pared by 2 bases and J by 5 bases, with 4 bases of the junction left unmatched. The CDR3 extends over 15 amino acids. In germline, CDR1 is SGHRS, CDR2 YFSETQ. The CDR3 sequence is CASSLGTGDYQPQHF. As DNA, the CDR3 is TGCGCCAGCAGCTTAGGGACAGGGGATTATCAGCCCCAGCATTTT.

This rearrangement joins TRBV29-1 to TRBJ2-2; D not certain. This CDR3 has 13 residues. Trimming took 6 bases from V and 4 from J, leaving 12 bases between them. Germline V lookup: CDR1 SQVTM, CDR2 ANQGSEA. The CDR3 sequence: CSVVTTSTGELFF. The CDR3 DNA follows: TGCAGCGTCGTCACAACCTCCACCGGGGAGCTGTTTTTT.

The chain is built from TRBV7-9 and TRBJ1-5; the D gene is possibly TRBD1 (5 bases). This CDR3 has 15 amino acids. The germline V gene has CDR1 SEHNR and CDR2 FQNEAQ (reference sequence). The V and J ends lost 2 bases and 3 bases respectively, with 11 bases between them. The CDR3 here is CASSLYGADNQPQHF. In DNA form, the CDR3 reads TGTGCCAGCAGCTTATATGGGGCCGACAATCAGCCCCAGCATTTT.

The V gene is TRBV7-3, the J gene TRBJ2-3; no clear D. CDR1 and CDR2 from the germline V gene are SGHTA and FQGTGA. CDR3 length: 13 residues. Trimming removed 4 bases from V and 6 bases from J, with 11 bases in between. CDR3 residues: CASSSFSLDTQYF. As DNA, the CDR3 is TGTGCCAGCAGCTCCTTTTCACTTGATACGCAGTATTTT.

Turning to this clone: The same CDR3 arises from other DNA sequences in this sample as well. The chain uses TRBV19 and TRBJ2-1, with no clear D. CDR3 length: 11 residues. Germline V lookup: CDR1 LNHDA, CDR2 SQIVND (reference sequence). The V gene lost 3 bases and the J gene lost 8 bases, with 5 bases spanning the gap. CDR3: CASSIWDEQFF. CDR3 bases: TGTGCCAGTAGTATTTGGGATGAGCAGTTCTTC.

This clone was detected once. The V call is TRBV7-9, the J call TRBJ2-7; TRBD2 might be the D (5 bases). The germline V gene encodes CDR1 SEHNR and CDR2 FQNEAQ (reference sequence). V lost 4 bases and J 7 bases, leaving 26 bases between the germline ends. The CDR3 extends over 17 amino acids. CDR3 protein: CASSSDGAGIGSREQYF. CDR3 coding DNA: TGTGCCAGCAGCTCAGACGGTGCCGGGATAGGATCGCGGGAGCAGTACTTC.

The V call is TRBV19, the J call TRBJ2-5, with 11 bases identical to TRBD2. Looked up from germline, CDR1 is LNHDA and CDR2 is SQIVND (reference sequence). Trimming took 5 bases from V and 1 from J; bases not matched to a gene: 6. The CDR3 contains 16 residues. In nucleotides, the CDR3 is TGTGCCAGTAGTCTTCGGACTAGCGGGCTCCAAGAGACCCAGTACTTC. As protein: CASSLRTSGLQETQYF. Looking up the rest from reference TRBV19 and TRBJ2-5 gives the full variable domain: DGGITQSPKYLFRKEGQNVTLSCEQNLNHDAMYWYRQDPGQGLRLIYYSQIVNDFQKGDIAEGYSVSREKKESFPLTVTSAQKNPTAFYLCASSLRTSGLQETQYFGPGTRLLVL.

This clone has a single count. The CDR3 here is CASSLSRSNSQFF. The CDR3 DNA sequence: TGTGCCAGCAGCTTATCTAGAAGCAATTCGCAGTTCTTC. The chain employs TRBV11-2 and TRBJ2-1; D gene unclear. Germline CDR1 and CDR2: SGHAT and FQNNGV. The CDR3 consists of 13 residues. V was trimmed by 2 bases and J by 12 bases, leaving 14 bases between them.

This chain joins TRBV28 and TRBJ1-4; a weak D match, TRBD1 (5 bases). The CDR3 is 15 amino acids. Trimming pared 4 bases from V and 4 bases from J, leaving 13 bases between. Per the germline V gene, CDR1 is MDHEN and CDR2 is SYDVKM. CDR3 amino acids: CASSYPGGGNEKLFF. The CDR3, as DNA: TGTGCCAGCAGTTACCCTGGGGGGGGTAATGAAAAACTGTTTTTT.

The chain recombines TRBV18 with TRBJ2-1; D is possibly TRBD1 (6 bases). The germline V and J ends were trimmed by 4 bases and 10 bases, with 14 bases remaining between them. Germline loops: CDR1 KGHSH, CDR2 LQKENI. The CDR3 extends over 13 amino acids. The DNA for the CDR3 is TGTGCCAGCTCACGTCCCGAGGGGGTAGAGCAGTTCTTC. This translates into CASSRPEGVEQFF.